Below are 15 T cell receptor beta chains sequenced from a single sample in a study of metastatic and nonmetastatic thyroid tumors. Thyroid surgery had not been preceded by any treatment in any patient. TCRdb re-clonotyped the PCR reads via MiXCR. This table holds around 41,000 clones, about 14% found once. What was sequenced was blood. These receptors originate from a female donor with papillary thyroid cancer or a benign thyroid nodule (not recorded which). Some clones in this sample may be carry-over from other donors' samples.

Many counts were recorded for this clone. This sequence joins TRBV15 and TRBJ1-1, with D tentatively TRBD1 (6 bases). The CDR3 is 15 residues long. Germline CDR1 is LNHNV and CDR2 is YYDKDF (reference sequence). Trimming stripped 5 bases from V and 5 bases from J, with 18 bases between. The CDR3 sequence: CATSPWGRGGTEAFF. CDR3 coding DNA: TGTGCCACCAGCCCCTGGGGGCGGGGAGGGACTGAAGCTTTCTTT.

This clone was counted at least ten times. The chain recombines TRBV9 with TRBJ2-3; D may be TRBD1 or TRBD2 (5 bases each). Deletions cut 2 bases from V and 0 bases from J, with 10 bases between. Germline V lookup: CDR1 SGDLS, CDR2 YYNGEE. This CDR3 is 15 amino acids long. CDR3 amino acids: CASSVGDRSTDTQYF. The CDR3, as DNA: TGTGCCAGCAGCGTGGGGGACCGGAGCACAGATACGCAGTATTTT. Drawing the rest from reference TRBV9 and TRBJ2-3, the complete variable domain is DSGVTQTPKHLITATGQRVTLRCSPRSGDLSVYWYQQSLDQGLQFLIQYYNGEERAKGNILERFSAQQFPDLHSELNLSSLELGDSALYFCASSVGDRSTDTQYFGPGTRLTVL.

This clone has only a few counts. The genes are TRBV5-5 and TRBJ1-1; D gene uncertain. Trimming took 2 bases from V and 1 from J, leaving 15 bases between them. The germline V gene has CDR1 SGHKS and CDR2 YYEKEE (reference sequence). The length of the CDR3 is 16 residues. The chain's CDR3 is CASSFSPAGGNTEAFF. The CDR3 DNA sequence: TGTGCCAGCAGCTTTTCTCCGGCAGGAGGGAACACTGAAGCTTTCTTT.

This clone was seen many times. The chain employs TRBV19 and TRBJ2-3; 7 positions agree with TRBD2. Germline V gene data show CDR1 as LNHDA and CDR2 as SQIVND (reference sequence). The CDR3 runs 14 residues. The V and J ends lost 3 bases and 3 bases, in that order; junction bases with no gene match: 3. In DNA form, the CDR3 reads TGTGCCAGTAGTATTGGGACTATGACAGATACGCAGTATTTT. Its protein is CASSIGTMTDTQYF.

This clone was seen repeatedly, ten times or more. V and J are TRBV9 and TRBJ2-2; no definite D call. V was pared by 3 bases and J by 4 bases, with 1 base between. The length of the CDR3 is 11 residues. CDR1 SGDLS and CDR2 YYNGEE come from the germline V gene. The CDR3 loop is CASSGTGELFF. The CDR3 DNA reads TGTGCCAGCAGCGGCACCGGGGAGCTGTTTTTT. Full variable domain (outside the CDR3, taken from reference TRBV9 and TRBJ2-2): DSGVTQTPKHLITATGQRVTLRCSPRSGDLSVYWYQQSLDQGLQFLIQYYNGEERAKGNILERFSAQQFPDLHSELNLSSLELGDSALYFCASSGTGELFFGEGSRLTVL.

This clone was counted ten times or more. The chain links TRBV30 to TRBJ1-1; 8 bases are shared with TRBD1. With V trimmed by 5 bases and J by 12 bases, 8 bases remained unmatched. CDR3 length equals 11 residues. Germline lookup yields CDR1 GTSNPN and CDR2 SVGIG (reference sequence). CDR3 in DNA: TGTGCCTGGGCTCCGGACAGGGCGACTTTCTTT. This encodes CAWAPDRATFF.

This clone was observed at least ten times. This chain uses TRBV27 with TRBJ2-7; no definite D call. Trimming left V 3 bases short and J 1 base short, with 13 bases between. In germline, CDR1 is MNHEY, CDR2 SMNVEV (reference sequence). This CDR3 has 15 amino acids. CDR3 bases: TGTGCCAGCAGTTTGGGGTCGGGCGGATCCTACGAGCAGTACTTC. It codes for CASSLGSGGSYEQYF.

This clone occurred many times. The chain links TRBV5-1 to TRBJ1-2, with TRBD1 identical over 7 bases. The germline CDR1 and CDR2 sequences are SGHRS and YFSETQ. The CDR3 extends over 15 amino acids. V was clipped by 0 bases and J by 2 bases; unmatched bases: 4. The CDR3 DNA follows: TGCGCCAGCAGCTTGGGAGGGGGCCCAAACTATGGCTACACCTTC. Translated: CASSLGGGPNYGYTF.

At least ten counts were recorded for this clone. V and J are TRBV5-8 and TRBJ1-6; 7 nucleotides line up with TRBD1. CDR1 is SGHTS, CDR2 YDEGEE, per germline. V lost 2 bases, J lost 10 bases, and 3 bases stayed unmatched. This CDR3 has 13 residues. CDR3 sequence reads: CASSFQGGSPLHF. Here the CDR3 DNA reads TGTGCCAGCAGCTTTCAGGGGGGATCACCCCTCCACTTT.

As concerns this clone: A much larger clonotype is one base distant, so this may be a read error. The CDR3 coding sequence is TGTGCCAGCAGCTTAGTCCTCGGGCAGCGGGGGACTGAAGCTTTCTTT. It yields the protein CASSLVLGQRGTEAFF. The V gene is TRBV13, the J gene TRBJ1-1, with D possibly TRBD1 on 5 matching bases. Germline V gene data show CDR1 as PRHDT and CDR2 as FYEKMQ (reference sequence). The CDR3 length is 16 residues. V lost 1 base and J lost 5, with 17 bases in between. The complete variable domain, with remaining parts taken from reference TRBV13 and TRBJ1-1, reads AAGVIQSPRHLIKEKRETATLKCYPIPRHDTVYWYQQGPGQDPQFLISFYEKMQSDKGSIPDRFSAQQFSDYHSELNMSSLELGDSALYFCASSLVLGQRGTEAFFGQGTRLTVV.

This clone has a handful of counts. This chain uses TRBV6-1 with TRBJ1-2; D is unresolved. CDR3 length: 14 amino acids. Deletions cut 5 bases from V and 4 bases from J, with 14 bases between. Germline CDR1 and CDR2: MNHNS and SASEGT. CDR3 in DNA: TGTGCCAGCAGTCCGACCGCCTTGAGCTATGGCTACACCTTC. It yields the protein CASSPTALSYGYTF.

This clone was seen repeatedly, ten times or more. The J gene is TRBJ1-1, the V gene TRBV20-1, with D hard to call. Germline CDR1 DFQATT, CDR2 SNEGSKA (reference sequence). V lost 3 bases and J lost 1, with 12 bases in between. The CDR3 contains 14 residues. CDR3 region: CSASRPVQNTEAFF. The CDR3 DNA reads as TGCAGTGCTAGCCGGCCAGTACAGAACACTGAAGCTTTCTTT.

This clone came up a few times. This may arise from a read error, as a much more abundant clone is one base away. Other DNA sequences of this sample code for an identical CDR3. The chain recombines TRBV19 with TRBJ1-5; D is undetermined. This CDR3 has 16 residues. Between the trimmed V and J ends, which lost 5 bases and 3 bases, there was a span of 17 bases. Germline-derived CDR1 and CDR2 are LNHDA and SQIVND (reference sequence). CDR3 DNA: TGTGCCAGTAGTTTCCGTACAGAAGTGAACAATCAGCCCCAGCATTTT. It yields the protein CASSFRTEVNNQPQHF.

This clone was recorded at least ten times. The chain combines TRBV27 with TRBJ1-5; TRBD1 matches 8 bases. V shed 3 bases and J 2 bases; nucleotides not matched to a gene: 0. Germline CDR1 is MNHEY and CDR2 is SMNVEV (reference sequence). The CDR3 runs to 14 residues. DNA of the CDR3: TGTGCCAGCAGTTTGACAGGGGGCAATCAGCCCCAGCATTTT. Protein product: CASSLTGGNQPQHF.

This clone has at least ten counts. The V gene is TRBV24-1, the J gene TRBJ2-2; D may be TRBD1 (8 bases). Germline V gene lookup returns CDR1 KGHDR and CDR2 SFDVKD. Trimming shortened V by 4 bases and J by 6 bases, and 17 bases separated the two germline ends. This CDR3 has 16 residues. The CDR3 DNA reads as TGTGCCACCAGTGACCCCAACAGGGGGAGGGCCGGGGAGCTGTTTTTT. Translated: CATSDPNRGRAGELFF.